This T cell receptor (beta chain) was sequenced for a study of human T cells and chemical hapten exposure. Study details: Upper-back patch tests with 0.01% DPC were read at 6 days. Yields of TCR per sample differed, chiefly owing to small differences in pooled library volume.

The V end was cut by 5 bases, the J end by 0 bases, with 11 bases between. This CDR3 contains 15 residues. This clonotype was picked up many times. Its target is unknown. Per the study methods: Individual samples carried between about 23,224 and 690,600 TCRs, with 85,000 to 100,000 as the median. TCRdb reprocessed the RACE reads via MiXCR and lists one record per CDR3 protein. The V and J calls and clone size come from TCRdb's table, not from the authors' own analysis. This table holds fewer than 45,000 distinct CDR3 sequences, 3.5% to 4% found once. Time point indicated: patch test 1, 2 weeks after DPC sensitization. Described treatment: therapeutic diphenylcyclopropenone sensitization with weekly scalp DPC. Unfractionated whole blood yielded total RNA. Study-level results: PT1 expanded TCR counts and patch test score were linked, and their correlation was positive.

The V and J genes are TRBV23-1 and TRBJ1-5; possible D gene TRBD1, 6 bases. TRBV23-1 falls under the ORF class, with uncertain function. The sequence was collected from a man aged 50-59 years with alopecia areata. Some clones in this sample may be carry-over from other donors' samples. The specimen was whole blood, collected in connection with sensitization to the hapten diphenylcyclopropenone (DPC). Written as DNA, the CDR3 is TGCGCCAGCAGTGGCAGGGGCCATAGCAATCAGCCCCAGCATTTT. Translating it yields CASSGRGHSNQPQHF.